What follows are 15 T cell receptor beta chains derived from one specimen sequenced in a study of CD8 T cells in Susac syndrome. With random hexamers, roughly 0.45 to 1 ug RNA was reverse transcribed. TCRdb reprocessed the immunoSEQ multiplex PCR reads with MiXCR, giving one entry per CDR3 protein. The profile shows 65,000 to 90,000 distinct CDR3 sequences, approximately 94% of them singletons. The sample comprised CD8+ T cells from PBMCs. The receptors were gathered from a human donor with multiple sclerosis.

In its sample, this clonotype was seen once. The chain joins TRBV9 to TRBJ1-4, with 9 positions matching TRBD1. V shed 4 bases and J 7 bases; nucleotides not matched to a gene: 17. This CDR3 has 18 residues. CDR1 is SGDLS and CDR2 is YYNGEE in the germline V gene. CDR3 sequence: CASSPGVNRGLGSEKLFF. As DNA, the CDR3 is TGTGCCAGCAGCCCAGGGGTTAACAGGGGGCTTGGTAGTGAAAAACTGTTTTTT.

The chain joins TRBV27 to TRBJ2-7; no clear D. Germline V CDR1 and CDR2: MNHEY, SMNVEV (reference sequence). The CDR3 runs 13 residues. Between the trimmed V and J ends, which lost 4 bases and 4 bases, there was a span of 11 bases. CDR3 coding DNA: TGTGCCAGCAGTTCACTCACGGCGTACGAGCAGTACTTC. It encodes CASSSLTAYEQYF.

This chain joins TRBV19 and TRBJ1-2; 8 nucleotides match TRBD1. Looked up from germline, CDR1 is LNHDA and CDR2 is SQIVND (reference sequence). V gave up 7 bases and J gave up 0 bases; unmatched junction bases: 10. There are 16 residues in the CDR3. The CDR3 nucleotides are TGTGCCAGTACCTCCATGACAGGGGCGTCTAACTATGGCTACACCTTC. It translates to CASTSMTGASNYGYTF.

V is TRBV27 and J is TRBJ1-1, with D unresolved. V was clipped by 3 bases and J by 1 base, with 6 bases between them. This CDR3 comprises 13 residues. Germline CDR1 is MNHEY and CDR2 is SMNVEV (reference sequence). Here the CDR3 DNA reads TGTGCCAGCAGTTTGGGATCGAACACTGAAGCTTTCTTT. Translated: CASSLGSNTEAFF.

This clonotype was counted a single time. This rearrangement joins TRBV29-1 to TRBJ2-2; D not certain. The CDR3 has 13 residues. The ends were cut back, 7 bases at V and 0 bases at J, with 9 bases in the middle. Germline loops: CDR1 SQVTM, CDR2 ANQGSEA. CDR3 nucleotides: TGCAGCGGTACACCCCCGAACACCGGGGAGCTGTTTTTT. Translated: CSGTPPNTGELFF.

The chain uses TRBV27 and TRBJ1-1; D possibly corresponds to TRBD1 (5 bases). CDR3 length: 13 residues. Between the trimmed V and J ends, which lost 4 bases and 5 bases, there was a span of 11 bases. CDR1 MNHEY and CDR2 SMNVEV come from the germline V gene (reference sequence). The chain's CDR3 is CASSYQGWTEAFF. CDR3 sequence (DNA): TGTGCCAGCAGTTACCAGGGATGGACTGAAGCTTTCTTT.

V and J are TRBV12-3 or TRBV12-4 and TRBJ2-5, with D perhaps TRBD1 (5 bases). Trimming took off 4 bases at V and 5 bases at J, with 14 bases between the two ends. The length of the CDR3 is 14 residues. The CDR3 sequence: CASSWGSGGETQYF. The DNA for the CDR3 is TGTGCCAGCAGTTGGGGCTCGGGTGGCGAGACCCAGTACTTC.

In its sample, this clonotype was seen once. CDR3 in DNA: TGTGCCAGCAGTTTTCAACAGGGGGCAGGCGGGGAGCTGTTTTTT. This encodes CASSFQQGAGGELFF. The chain is built from TRBV6-2 or TRBV6-3 and TRBJ2-2; 9 bases agree with TRBD1. CDR1 and CDR2 from the germline V gene are MNHEY and SVGEGT. The CDR3 is 15 amino acids. Unmatched junction bases numbered 7, after V lost 4 bases and J lost 7 bases.

The rearrangement uses TRBV9 and TRBJ2-7; 9 positions match TRBD1. This CDR3 spans 14 amino acids. In germline, CDR1 is SGDLS, CDR2 YYNGEE. Losses at the gene ends were 4 bases for V and 6 bases for J; bases not matched to a gene: 8. CDR3 sequence reads: CASSLGTGRFEQYF. The DNA of the CDR3 is TGTGCCAGCAGCTTAGGGACAGGGAGGTTCGAGCAGTACTTC.

The chain combines TRBV6-6 with TRBJ1-1; D gene uncertain. This CDR3 comprises 12 residues. Germline-derived CDR1 and CDR2 are MNHNY and SVGAGI (reference sequence). Trimming took off 8 bases at V and 4 bases at J, with 11 bases between the two ends. This CDR3 is CASGEGSTEAFF. The CDR3, as DNA: TGTGCCAGCGGGGAGGGAAGCACTGAAGCTTTCTTT.

The J gene is TRBJ1-5, the V gene TRBV12-3 or TRBV12-4; 9 bases are a match to TRBD1. Trimming removed 4 bases from V and 3 bases from J; junction bases left unmatched: 7. This CDR3 is built from 16 residues. The CDR3 is CASSWGTGRDNQPQHF. Here the CDR3 DNA reads TGTGCCAGCAGTTGGGGGACAGGGCGCGACAATCAGCCCCAGCATTTT.

The CDR3 protein is CASSNRDFYTGELFF. The CDR3 DNA is TGCGCCAGCAGCAACCGGGACTTCTACACCGGGGAGCTGTTTTTT. The rearrangement links TRBV5-1 to TRBJ2-2; a possible D gene is TRBD2 (6 bases). The CDR3 runs to 15 residues. Between the trimmed V and J ends, which lost 4 bases and 3 bases, there was a span of 13 bases. Germline lookup yields CDR1 SGHRS and CDR2 YFSETQ.

This clonotype has only one observation. CDR3 sequence: CASTMGWGTDTQYF. CDR3 bases: TGTGCCAGCACTATGGGGTGGGGCACAGATACGCAGTATTTT. V and J are TRBV6-6 and TRBJ2-3; D uncertain. The V gene lost 7 bases and the J gene lost 1 base, with 12 bases spanning the gap. This CDR3 comprises 14 residues. CDR1 is MNHNY, CDR2 SVGAGI, per germline (reference sequence).

The rearrangement joins TRBV4-1 to TRBJ1-2, with D perhaps TRBD1 (5 bases). V lost 0 bases and J lost 4, with 12 bases in between. Per germline, CDR1 MGHRA and CDR2 YSYEKL. The CDR3 totals 15 residues. The CDR3, as DNA: TGCGCCAGCAGCCAAGATTACGAGACAGTCTATGGCTACACCTTC. It is translated as CASSQDYETVYGYTF.

This rearrangement joins TRBV20-1 to TRBJ2-7; D uncertain. Trimming left V 5 bases short and J 0 bases short, with 17 bases between. The CDR3 runs to 15 residues. In germline, CDR1 is DFQATT, CDR2 SNEGSKA (reference sequence). The CDR3 region is CSASSLTESSYEQYF. The CDR3 DNA reads TGCAGTGCTTCCTCCCTCACCGAGAGCTCCTACGAGCAGTACTTC.